These 32 T cell receptor beta chains came from one sample sequenced in a study of blood T cell repertoires in COVID-19. Generated by immunoSEQ multiplex PCR, the TCRdb table keeps only in-frame clones and is missing some. The profile shows just under 80,000 clones, approximately 78% of them singletons. The sample consisted of peripheral blood. These receptors were taken from a woman in her 70s with acute or convalescent COVID-19.

This chain uses TRBV5-1 with TRBJ2-2, with 10 bases aligning to TRBD2. Looked up from germline, CDR1 is SGHRS and CDR2 is YFSETQ. The CDR3 is made up of 16 amino acids. J gave up 0 bases and V 4 bases, and 3 bases lay outside the gene matches. This chain's CDR3 is CASSPTSGTNTGELFF. CDR3 coding DNA: TGCGCCAGCAGCCCAACTAGCGGGACGAACACCGGGGAGCTGTTTTTT.

This clone came up a few times. This chain connects TRBV21-1 to TRBJ2-1; the table calls TRBD1, which could not be checked here. TRBV21-1 is listed as a pseudogene. The CDR3 has 18 amino acids. CDR3 in amino acids: CASSKTKSRQGLGNEQFF. In DNA, the CDR3 is TGTGCCAGCAGCAAAACGAAATCCCGACAGGGGTTGGGGAATGAGCAGTTCTTC.

The chain employs TRBV5-1 and TRBJ2-7; D perhaps matches TRBD1 (6 bases). The V gene's germline CDR1 is SGHRS and CDR2 YFSETQ. Trimming took 7 bases from V and 4 from J, leaving 18 bases between them. The CDR3 consists of 14 residues. The CDR3 spells CASGIDRIGYEQYF. The DNA of the CDR3 is TGCGCCAGCGGAATTGACAGGATTGGGTACGAGCAGTACTTC.

The V call is TRBV12-2, the J call TRBJ2-3; the table's TRBD2 call for D was not verified on the DNA. TRBV12-2 is shown as a pseudogene. The CDR3 loop spans 16 amino acids. CDR3 amino acids: CASRDLSGKGADTQYF. The DNA of the CDR3 is TGTGCAAGTCGCGACCTAAGCGGGAAGGGGGCAGATACGCAGTATTTT.

The rearrangement joins TRBV2 to TRBJ2-2; possibly TRBD2 for D (6 bases). V was clipped by 7 bases and J by 4 bases, with 10 bases between them. The germline V gene has CDR1 SNHLY and CDR2 FYNNEI. The CDR3 spans 13 residues. The CDR3 sequence is CASNREITGELFF. CDR3 bases: TGTGCCAGCAACCGGGAGATCACCGGGGAGCTGTTTTTT.

This clone was recorded a few times. J is TRBJ2-7 and V is TRBV5-1, with 9 bases aligning to TRBD2. The V gene end was trimmed by 3 bases and the J gene end by 11 bases; junction bases not matched to a gene: 9. Germline V gene sequence: CDR1 SGHRS, CDR2 YFSETQ. The CDR3 consists of 13 residues. The CDR3 reads CASSYSAGGPEYF. CDR3 bases: TGCGCCAGCAGCTACTCCGCGGGAGGGCCGGAGTACTTC.

The chain combines TRBV7-9 with TRBJ1-4; TRBD1 agrees at 8 bases. Per the germline V gene, CDR1 is SEHNR and CDR2 is FQNEAQ (reference sequence). This CDR3 spans 15 amino acids. V gave up 5 bases and J gave up 8 bases; unmatched junction bases: 10. The CDR3 is CASSPRTGIEEKLFF. CDR3 DNA: TGTGCCAGCAGCCCAAGGACAGGGATAGAAGAAAAACTGTTTTTT.

This clone appeared a single time. This chain connects TRBV7-2 to TRBJ2-1; TRBD2 is a possible D gene (5 bases). Germline V gene sequence: CDR1 SGHTA, CDR2 FQGNSA. Trimming left V 1 base short and J 3 bases short, with 10 bases between. This CDR3 has 15 amino acids. The CDR3 region has the DNA TGTGCCAGCAGCTTAGAGGTGGGAGTCTACAATGAGCAGTTCTTC. The encoded protein is CASSLEVGVYNEQFF.

This clone was counted a single time. The rearrangement links TRBV24-1 to TRBJ1-2, with no clear D. The germline CDR1 and CDR2 sequences are KGHDR and SFDVKD. Trimming stripped 6 bases from V and 3 bases from J, with 16 bases between. There are 15 residues in the CDR3. DNA of the CDR3: TGTGCCACCAGTAGGCCCGGGTACTTATACTATGGCTACACCTTC. It specifies CATSRPGYLYYGYTF.

The V call is TRBV4-1, the J call TRBJ2-1; 7 bases line up with TRBD2. The CDR3 runs 19 residues. V trimming: 0 bases; J trimming: 8 bases; junction bases outside the gene matches: 19. The germline CDR1 and CDR2 sequences are MGHRA and YSYEKL. The CDR3 spells CASSQDIGRAGVGWDEQFF. For the CDR3, the DNA is TGCGCCAGCAGCCAAGATATAGGAAGGGCGGGAGTGGGTTGGGATGAGCAGTTCTTC.

The rearrangement uses TRBV28 and TRBJ2-1, with D unresolved. Germline V gene data show CDR1 as MDHEN and CDR2 as SYDVKM. V lost 2 bases to trimming and J lost 9 bases, with 8 bases between them. This CDR3 is built from 12 residues. The CDR3 protein is CASSLILSEQFF. DNA for the CDR3: TGTGCCAGCAGTTTAATCTTGAGTGAGCAGTTCTTC.

The rearrangement links TRBV10-1 to TRBJ2-1, with D tentatively TRBD1 (5 bases). The germline CDR1 and CDR2 sequences are WNHNN and SYGVQD (reference sequence). This CDR3 contains 14 residues. V lost 0 bases and J 8 bases, leaving 11 bases between the germline ends. DNA of the CDR3: TGCGCCAGCAGTGAGTCCTTGCTAGGGGATGAGCAGTTCTTC. Its protein product is CASSESLLGDEQFF.

The chain has TRBV5-4 and TRBJ2-3, with a weak D call TRBD2 (5 bases). The V gene's germline CDR1 is SGHNT and CDR2 YYREEE (reference sequence). The CDR3 is made up of 14 amino acids. V was trimmed by 0 bases and J by 5 bases, leaving 10 bases between them. DNA of the CDR3: TGTGCCAGCAGCTTGGAACCGAGCGGAGATACGCAGTATTTT. Protein sequence: CASSLEPSGDTQYF.

J is TRBJ1-4 and V is TRBV4-1; 8 bases agree with TRBD1. Germline CDR1 is MGHRA and CDR2 is YSYEKL. The V segment lost 3 bases and the J segment 7 bases; nucleotides outside the gene matches: 4. CDR3 size: 14 residues. CDR3 protein: CASSQQGAAEKLFF. CDR3 DNA sequence: TGCGCCAGCAGCCAGCAGGGGGCAGCTGAAAAACTGTTTTTT.

This clone was observed a single time. This chain joins TRBV5-6 and TRBJ1-1; no reliable D call. Germline V lookup: CDR1 SGHDT, CDR2 YYEEEE. Trimming left V 0 bases short and J 1 base short, with 7 bases between. The CDR3 extends over 14 amino acids. Here the CDR3 reads CASSLDSWNTEAFF. In DNA, the CDR3 is TGTGCCAGCAGCTTGGACAGCTGGAACACTGAAGCTTTCTTT.

The chain recombines TRBV5-6 with TRBJ1-6, with D unclear. The CDR3 has 16 amino acids. Germline-derived CDR1 and CDR2 are SGHDT and YYEEEE. Between the trimmed V and J ends, which lost 4 bases and 4 bases, there was a span of 15 bases. CDR3 sequence (DNA): TGTGCCAGCAGCCCTTCTTCGCTACAGTATAATTCACCCCTCCACTTT. This encodes CASSPSSLQYNSPLHF.

The V and J genes are TRBV6-2 or TRBV6-3 and TRBJ2-1, with 9 bases identical to TRBD2. Losses at the gene ends were 0 bases for V and 5 bases for J; bases not matched to a gene: 5. The germline V gene has CDR1 MNHEY and CDR2 SVGEGT. The CDR3 runs to 16 residues. The CDR3: CASSYSGLATNNEQFF. CDR3 in DNA: TGTGCCAGCAGTTACTCAGGACTAGCGACTAACAATGAGCAGTTCTTC.

The chain couples TRBV11-2 to TRBJ2-2, with D tentatively TRBD1 (7 bases). V was clipped by 6 bases and J by 6 bases, with 11 bases between them. The CDR3 is 13 amino acids. Germline V gene sequence: CDR1 SGHAT, CDR2 FQNNGV. The CDR3 DNA is TGTGCCAGCAGTCAGGGGGGTCCCGGGGAGCTGTTTTTT. It specifies CASSQGGPGELFF.

CDR3 residues: CASRREGSGNTIYF. The CDR3, as DNA: TGTGCCAGCAGGCGGGAAGGCTCTGGAAACACCATATATTTT. The chain has TRBV7-9 and TRBJ1-3; no firm D call. This CDR3 comprises 14 residues. Germline CDR1 and CDR2: SEHNR and FQNEAQ (reference sequence). Deletions cut 6 bases from V and 0 bases from J, with 9 bases between. Based on the CDR3 plus reference TRBV7-9 and TRBJ1-3, the full variable domain is DTGVSQNPRHKITKRGQNVTFRCDPISEHNRLYWYRQTLGQGPEFLTYFQNEAQLEKSRLLSDRFSAERPKGSFSTLEIQRTEQGDSAMYLCASRREGSGNTIYFGEGSWLTVV.

The chain combines TRBV19 with TRBJ2-1; TRBD1 agrees at 7 bases. V shed 3 bases and J 4 bases; nucleotides not matched to a gene: 3. The CDR3 is 14 residues long. The germline gives CDR1 LNHDA, CDR2 SQIVND (reference sequence). The CDR3 coding sequence is TGTGCCAGTAGTATGAGACAGGGATACAATGAGCAGTTCTTC. Its translation: CASSMRQGYNEQFF. Variable domain in full (rest from reference TRBV19 and TRBJ2-1): DGGITQSPKYLFRKEGQNVTLSCEQNLNHDAMYWYRQDPGQGLRLIYYSQIVNDFQKGDIAEGYSVSREKKESFPLTVTSAQKNPTAFYLCASSMRQGYNEQFFGPGTRLTVL.

The V gene is TRBV4-1, the J gene TRBJ2-1; perhaps TRBD1 as D (6 bases). Trimming took 0 bases from V and 10 from J, leaving 28 bases between them. The V gene's germline CDR1 is MGHRA and CDR2 YSYEKL. The length of the CDR3 is 19 residues. In DNA, the CDR3 is TGCGCCAGCAGCCAAGATGTAGGGCGACAGGTCCGACCCAAAGCGGAGCAGTTCTTC. It codes for CASSQDVGRQVRPKAEQFF.

This clone was observed a single time. The chain carries TRBV27 and TRBJ2-4; 7 bases align to TRBD2. From germline, CDR1 is MNHEY and CDR2 SMNVEV (reference sequence). The ends lost 4 bases at V and 3 bases at J; junction bases unmatched: 9. This CDR3 comprises 16 residues. CDR3: CASSSLTSARKNIQYF. DNA of the CDR3: TGTGCCAGCAGTTCCCTTACTAGCGCCCGCAAAAACATTCAGTACTTC.

This chain uses TRBV2 with TRBJ2-7; TRBD2 aligns across 8 bases. With V trimmed by 6 bases and J by 3 bases, 1 base remained unmatched. CDR3 size: 12 residues. The V gene's germline CDR1 is SNHLY and CDR2 FYNNEI. CDR3 loop: CASRTSDYEQYF. CDR3 nucleotide sequence: TGTGCCAGCAGGACTAGCGACTACGAGCAGTACTTC.

The chain employs TRBV9 and TRBJ2-5; D gene ambiguous. The CDR3 totals 15 residues. Trimming cost V 0 bases and J 1 base, with 10 bases left between them. Germline-derived CDR1 and CDR2 are SGDLS and YYNGEE. CDR3 DNA: TGTGCCAGCAGCGTAGATTGGGCAGTCCAAGAGACCCAGTACTTC. Translated: CASSVDWAVQETQYF.

The chain carries TRBV5-5 and TRBJ1-6; the D is unclear. The CDR3 spans 16 residues. Germline-derived CDR1 and CDR2 are SGHKS and YYEKEE (reference sequence). The V and J ends lost 5 bases and 0 bases respectively, with 12 bases between them. In DNA, the CDR3 is TGTGCCAGCAGACTGACTGAGAGCTCCTATAATTCACCCCTCCACTTT. This sequence encodes CASRLTESSYNSPLHF. The full variable domain, its missing parts supplied by reference TRBV5-5 and TRBJ1-6, is DAGVTQSPTHLIKTRGQQVTLRCSPISGHKSVSWYQQVLGQGPQFIFQYYEKEERGRGNFPDRFSARQFPNYSSELNVNALLLGDSALYLCASRLTESSYNSPLHFGNGTRLTVT.

This chain links TRBV7-9 with TRBJ1-1; weak D call: TRBD1 (5 bases). Germline V lookup: CDR1 SEHNR, CDR2 FQNEAQ (reference sequence). The CDR3 has 13 amino acids. V lost 3 bases, J lost 1 base, and 6 bases lay in between. The CDR3 is CASSFRENTEAFF. CDR3 nucleotide sequence: TGTGCCAGCAGCTTCAGGGAGAACACTGAAGCTTTCTTT.

This clone is labeled as medium-sized. The V gene is TRBV2, the J gene TRBJ2-2; 9 nucleotides line up with TRBD2. The CDR3 covers 15 residues. The V gene's germline CDR1 is SNHLY and CDR2 FYNNEI. The trim removed 6 bases at V and 2 bases at J, leaving 4 bases unmatched. CDR3 DNA: TGTGCCAGCAGCCGACTAGCGGATAACACCGGGGAGCTGTTTTTT. Translating gives CASSRLADNTGELFF.

V usage is TRBV9 and J usage is TRBJ1-3; 12 nucleotides match TRBD1. The length of the CDR3 is 17 residues. The germline V gene encodes CDR1 SGDLS and CDR2 YYNGEE. Trimming at V came to 4 bases and at J to 0 bases, leaving 5 bases not matched to a gene. CDR3 protein: CASSLGTGGNSGNTIYF. In DNA, the CDR3 is TGTGCCAGCAGCTTGGGGACAGGGGGCAACTCTGGAAACACCATATATTTT.

Notes on this clone: At one boundary the junction diverges from the germline segment, which might be a read error. The chain carries TRBV7-2 and TRBJ2-5; 8 nucleotides align to TRBD1. CDR1 SGHTA and CDR2 FQGNSA come from the germline V gene. CDR3 length: 17 amino acids. The CDR3 region is CASSLRQQKTGGEPQYF. CDR3 in DNA: TGTGCCAGCAGCTTGCGGCAACAGAAAACAGGGGGAGAGCCCCAGTACTTC.

As to this clone: The sample contains more than one DNA sequence encoding this CDR3. The chain couples TRBV6-6 to TRBJ1-6, with TRBD1 matching 9 bases. J lost 7 bases, V lost 4 bases, and 2 bases had no gene match. CDR1 and CDR2 (germline): MNHNY, SVGAGI (reference sequence). The CDR3 covers 14 residues. CDR3 in DNA: TGTGCCAGCAGTTCGGGACAGGGCAATTCACCCCTCCACTTT. Translation gives CASSSGQGNSPLHF.

The V and J genes are TRBV19 and TRBJ1-6, with D tentatively TRBD1 (6 bases). The CDR3 loop spans 13 amino acids. Germline V gene data show CDR1 as LNHDA and CDR2 as SQIVND (reference sequence). V lost 3 bases and J 11 bases, leaving 11 bases between the germline ends. The CDR3 nucleotides are TGTGCCAGTAGTATGGGGGCAAACACACCCCTCCACTTT. As protein: CASSMGANTPLHF. The variable domain in full, completed from reference TRBV19 and TRBJ1-6, reads DGGITQSPKYLFRKEGQNVTLSCEQNLNHDAMYWYRQDPGQGLRLIYYSQIVNDFQKGDIAEGYSVSREKKESFPLTVTSAQKNPTAFYLCASSMGANTPLHFGNGTRLTVT.

This clone showed up just once. The rearrangement links TRBV10-1 to TRBJ1-1, with D perhaps matching TRBD1 (5 bases). The germline gives CDR1 WNHNN, CDR2 SYGVQD (reference sequence). Trimming removed 3 bases at V and 4 bases at J, with 15 bases between. This CDR3 region has 15 residues. CDR3 nucleotides: TGCGCCAGCAGTGACCCTCGGGACTACGGCACTGAAGCTTTCTTT. Translation: CASSDPRDYGTEAFF.